The clone carrying this TCR beta chain has more than one count but fewer than ten. The source of the sample is a study of T-cell reconstitution after alpha-beta-depleted transplantation in children. This sample's TCRbeta library carried unique molecular identifier barcodes. TCRdb fed the PCR reads into MiXCR, producing one record per CDR3 protein. The data hold about 1,000,000 distinct CDR3 sequences, with less than 30% observed a single time. The origin of this receptor is a boy in the first two years of life who had a stem cell transplant for SCID, so the T cells may come from the graft donor. Sample: PBMCs, mostly from graft donor cells, taken 360 days after TCRalphabeta/CD19-depleted stem cell transplant.

Here the CDR3 DNA reads TGTGCCAGCACGTCGACAGCGAACACTGAAGCTTTCTTT. Translating it yields CASTSTANTEAFF. The rearrangement joins TRBV12-3 or TRBV12-4 to TRBJ1-1; a weak D match, TRBD1 (5 bases). Trimming cost V 7 bases and J 1 base, with 10 bases left between them. The CDR3 is 13 residues long.